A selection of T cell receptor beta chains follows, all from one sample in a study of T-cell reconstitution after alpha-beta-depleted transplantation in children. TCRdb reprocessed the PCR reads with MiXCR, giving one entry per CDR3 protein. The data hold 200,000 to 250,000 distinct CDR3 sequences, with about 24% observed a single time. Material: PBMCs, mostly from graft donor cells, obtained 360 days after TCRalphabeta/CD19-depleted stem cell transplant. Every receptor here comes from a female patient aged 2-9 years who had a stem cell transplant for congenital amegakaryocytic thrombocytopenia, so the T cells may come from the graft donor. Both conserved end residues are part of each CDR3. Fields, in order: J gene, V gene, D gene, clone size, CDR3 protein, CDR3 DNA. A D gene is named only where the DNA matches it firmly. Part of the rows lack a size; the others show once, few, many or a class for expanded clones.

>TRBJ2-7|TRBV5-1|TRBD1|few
CASSPRQGSYEQYF
TGTGCCAGCTCACCTCGACAGGGTTCCTACGAGCAGTACTTC
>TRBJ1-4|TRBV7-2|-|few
CASAGATREKLFF
TGTGCCAGCGCAGGGGCCACTAGGGAAAAACTGTTTTTT
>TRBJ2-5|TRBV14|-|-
CATLSRDQETQYF
TGTGCCACCCTTAGTAGGGACCAAGAGACCCAGTACTTC
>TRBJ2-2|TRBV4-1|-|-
CASRDIRGRYTGELFF
TGCGCCAGCAGAGACATACGGGGGCGGTACACCGGGGAGCTGTTTTTT
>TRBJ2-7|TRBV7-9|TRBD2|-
CASSPSTSGGFYEQYF
TGTGCCAGCAGCCCTAGTACTAGCGGGGGGTTCTACGAGCAGTACTTC
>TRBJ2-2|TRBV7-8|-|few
CASSLRRDWSPGELFF
TGTGCCAGCAGCTTAAGACGAGACTGGAGTCCCGGGGAGCTGTTTTTT
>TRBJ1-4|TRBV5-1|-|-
CASSLENEKLFF
TGCGCCAGCAGCCTAGAAAATGAAAAACTGTTTTTT
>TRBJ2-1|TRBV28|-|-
CASSKNSDHYEQFF
TGTGCCAGCAGCAAAAACTCAGACCACTATGAGCAGTTCTTC
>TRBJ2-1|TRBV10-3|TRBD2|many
CAVEPGLAGGEQFF
TGTGCCGTAGAGCCGGGACTAGCGGGAGGCGAGCAGTTCTTC
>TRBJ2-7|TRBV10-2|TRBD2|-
CASKSSRAGGPYEQYF
TGCGCCAGCAAGAGTAGTCGAGCGGGAGGGCCCTACGAGCAGTACTTC
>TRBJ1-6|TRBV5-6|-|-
CASSPNDERSSYNSPLHF
TGTGCCAGCAGCCCCAACGACGAGCGGAGCTCCTATAATTCACCCCTCCACTTT
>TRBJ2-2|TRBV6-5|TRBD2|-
CASSYPLQSGRAGELFF
TGTGCCAGCAGTTACCCCCTCCAAAGCGGGAGAGCCGGGGAGCTGTTTTTT